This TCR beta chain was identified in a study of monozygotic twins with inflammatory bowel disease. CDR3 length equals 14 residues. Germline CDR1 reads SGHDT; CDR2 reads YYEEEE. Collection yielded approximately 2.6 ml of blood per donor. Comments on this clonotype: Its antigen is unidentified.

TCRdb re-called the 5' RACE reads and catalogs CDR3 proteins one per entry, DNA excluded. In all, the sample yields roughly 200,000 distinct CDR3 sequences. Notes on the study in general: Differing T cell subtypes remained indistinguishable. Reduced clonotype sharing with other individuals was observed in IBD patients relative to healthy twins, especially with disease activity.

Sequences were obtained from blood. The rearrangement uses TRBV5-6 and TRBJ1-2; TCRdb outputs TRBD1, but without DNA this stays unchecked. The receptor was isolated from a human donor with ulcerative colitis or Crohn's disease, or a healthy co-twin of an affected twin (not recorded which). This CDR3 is CASSLQGLPYGYTF.